The source of this T cell receptor (beta chain) is a study of blood T cell repertoires in COVID-19. Sequencing used immunoSEQ multiplex PCR; TCRdb keeps in-frame clones, though not all of them. The repertoire holds over 200,000 clones, with about nine tenths as singletons. Participant-given clinical history determined each cohort assignment. Between the trimmed V and J ends, which lost 3 bases and 4 bases, there was a span of 16 bases. The CDR3 is 15 residues long. Germline loops: CDR1 GTSNPN, CDR2 SVGIG (reference sequence). The receptor was isolated from a woman aged 45-65 years in a cohort exposed to, infected with or recovered from COVID-19 (not recorded which). This rearrangement joins TRBV30 to TRBJ1-3, with a possible D match to TRBD1 (5 bases). Sequenced sample: PBMCs or T cells enriched from blood (not recorded which). The CDR3 DNA follows: TGTGCCTGGAGGAAGAAAGGGGTGAGGGGAAACACCATATATTTT. Translating it yields CAWRKKGVRGNTIYF.